The following is a TCR beta chain sequence with its context. This same CDR3 is encoded by further DNA sequences in the sample. This sample was included in a study of blood T cell repertoires in COVID-19. Study context: Italy, Spain and the United States were the sources of the convalescent and acute COVID-19 samples. Nucleic acid was either cDNA or gDNA, and it came from T cells, B-cell-depleted T cells, or PBMCs.

The length of the CDR3 is 14 residues. CDR1 and CDR2 (germline): SGHRS, YFSETQ. After removal of 4 bases from V and 2 bases from J, the junction contained 5 bases not matched to a gene. As handled by the study authors: Nucleated cell counts were estimated from reference gene primer amplification. Assay: immunoSEQ multiplex PCR; the TCRdb copy retains only in-frame clones and omits some. V and J calls and clone size come straight from that table; D and trimming were deduced from the DNA. Among some 270,000 clones, about 89% were seen once, and the ten largest hold around 9%. The TCR originated in a middle-aged man with active or convalescent COVID-19. The sequenced material came from peripheral blood. This sequence joins TRBV5-1 and TRBJ1-2; 7 bases line up with TRBD1. This CDR3 reads CASSPPGGNYGYTF. The CDR3 region has the DNA TGCGCCAGCAGCCCCCCAGGGGGGAACTATGGCTACACCTTC.